Described below is a single T cell receptor beta chain sequence and its context. Germline V lookup: CDR1 SGHVS, CDR2 FQNEAQ. V was clipped by 5 bases and J by 4 bases, with 18 bases between them. This CDR3 spans 15 amino acids. These data come from a study of blood T cell repertoires in COVID-19. As for the study in general: The cDNA or gDNA used as material had been derived from T cells, B-cell-depleted T cells, or PBMCs.

The protocol was immunoSEQ multiplex PCR, while the TCRdb copy is restricted to in-frame clones and leaves out a portion. Among more than 95,000 clones listed, over 65% were seen once. The sequenced sample consisted of peripheral blood. The TCR sequence derives from a man aged 55 to 70 with acute or convalescent COVID-19. V gene TRBV7-8 combines with J gene TRBJ2-7; D call uncertain. The CDR3 DNA sequence: TGTGCCAGCAGCCACGGTTCCGCGGATCGTTACGAGCAGTACTTC. Translation gives CASSHGSADRYEQYF.